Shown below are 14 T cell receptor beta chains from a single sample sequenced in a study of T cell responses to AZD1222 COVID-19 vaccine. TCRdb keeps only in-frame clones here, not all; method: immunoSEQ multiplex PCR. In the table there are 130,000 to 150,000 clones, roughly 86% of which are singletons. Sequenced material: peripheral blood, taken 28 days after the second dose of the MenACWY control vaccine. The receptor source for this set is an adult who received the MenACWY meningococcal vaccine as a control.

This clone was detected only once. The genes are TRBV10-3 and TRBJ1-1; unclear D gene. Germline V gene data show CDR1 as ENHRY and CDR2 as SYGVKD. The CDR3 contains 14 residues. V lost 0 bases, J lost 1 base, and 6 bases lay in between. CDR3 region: CAISESARNTEAFF. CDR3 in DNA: TGTGCCATCAGTGAGTCTGCAAGGAACACTGAAGCTTTCTTT.

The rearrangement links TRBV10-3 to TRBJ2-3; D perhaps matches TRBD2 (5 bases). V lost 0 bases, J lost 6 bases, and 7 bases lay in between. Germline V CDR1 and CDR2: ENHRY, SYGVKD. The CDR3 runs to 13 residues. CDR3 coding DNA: TGTGCCATCAGTGAGTCCGGGGAGGATACGCAGTATTTT. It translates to CAISESGEDTQYF.

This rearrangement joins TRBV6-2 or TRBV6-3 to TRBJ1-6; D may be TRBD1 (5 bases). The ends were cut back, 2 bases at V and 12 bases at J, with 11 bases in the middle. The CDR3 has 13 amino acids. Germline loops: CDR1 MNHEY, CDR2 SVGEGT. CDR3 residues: CASSYKAGLPLHF. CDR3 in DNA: TGTGCCAGCAGTTACAAGGCAGGGCTACCCCTCCACTTT.

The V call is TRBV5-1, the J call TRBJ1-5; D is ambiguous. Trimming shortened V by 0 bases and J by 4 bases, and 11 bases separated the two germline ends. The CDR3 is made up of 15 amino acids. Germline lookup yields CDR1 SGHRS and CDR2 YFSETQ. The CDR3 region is CASSLGYEGNQPQHF. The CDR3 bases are TGCGCCAGCAGCTTGGGATACGAGGGAAATCAGCCCCAGCATTTT.

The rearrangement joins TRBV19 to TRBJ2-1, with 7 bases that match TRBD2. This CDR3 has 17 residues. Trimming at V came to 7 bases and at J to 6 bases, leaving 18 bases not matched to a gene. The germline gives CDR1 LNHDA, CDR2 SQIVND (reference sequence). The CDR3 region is CASTPNLRGISFNEQFF. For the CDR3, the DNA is TGTGCCAGTACCCCCAACTTGCGGGGGATCAGCTTCAATGAGCAGTTCTTC.

CDR3: CASSLSSLGMNTEAFF. The CDR3 bases are TGTGCCAGCAGCTTAAGTTCTTTAGGGATGAACACTGAAGCTTTCTTT. The V call is TRBV7-8, the J call TRBJ1-1; no clear D. Germline V gene lookup returns CDR1 SGHVS and CDR2 FQNEAQ. V lost 2 bases, J lost 0 bases, and 13 bases lay in between. This CDR3 has 16 residues. Full variable domain (outside the CDR3, taken from reference TRBV7-8 and TRBJ1-1): GAGVSQSPRYKVAKRGQDVALRCDPISGHVSLFWYQQALGQGPEFLTYFQNEAQLDKSGLPSDRFFAERPEGSVSTLKIQRTQQEDSAVYLCASSLSSLGMNTEAFFGQGTRLTVV.

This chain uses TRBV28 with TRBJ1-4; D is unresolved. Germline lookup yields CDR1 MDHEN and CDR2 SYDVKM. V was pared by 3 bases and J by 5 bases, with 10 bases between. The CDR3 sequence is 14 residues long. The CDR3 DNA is TGTGCCAGCAGTTTTTCCCAGGAGAATGAAAAACTGTTTTTT. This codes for CASSFSQENEKLFF.

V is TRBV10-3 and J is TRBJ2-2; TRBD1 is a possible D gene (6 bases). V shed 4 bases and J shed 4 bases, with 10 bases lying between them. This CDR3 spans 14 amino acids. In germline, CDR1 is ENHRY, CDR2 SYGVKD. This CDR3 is CAISGQVGTGELFF. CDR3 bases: TGTGCCATCAGTGGACAGGTCGGCACCGGGGAGCTGTTTTTT.

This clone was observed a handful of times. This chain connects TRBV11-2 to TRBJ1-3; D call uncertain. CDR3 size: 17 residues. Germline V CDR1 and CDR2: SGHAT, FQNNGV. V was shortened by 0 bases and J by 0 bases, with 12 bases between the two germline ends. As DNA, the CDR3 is TGTGCCAGCAGCTTAGACATAAACACAGACTCTGGAAACACCATATATTTT. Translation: CASSLDINTDSGNTIYF.

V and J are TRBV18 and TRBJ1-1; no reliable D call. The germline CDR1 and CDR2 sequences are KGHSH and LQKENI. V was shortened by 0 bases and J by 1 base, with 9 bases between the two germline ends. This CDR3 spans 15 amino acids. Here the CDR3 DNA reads TGTGCCAGCTCACCACCCGCCAGCCCGAACACTGAAGCTTTCTTT. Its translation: CASSPPASPNTEAFF.

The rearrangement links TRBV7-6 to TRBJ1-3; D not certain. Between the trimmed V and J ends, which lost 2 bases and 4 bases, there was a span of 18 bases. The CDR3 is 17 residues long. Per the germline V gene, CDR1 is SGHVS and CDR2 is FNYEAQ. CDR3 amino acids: CASSLYAGLSPGNTIYF. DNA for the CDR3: TGTGCCAGCAGCTTATACGCGGGCCTTTCTCCCGGAAACACCATATATTTT.

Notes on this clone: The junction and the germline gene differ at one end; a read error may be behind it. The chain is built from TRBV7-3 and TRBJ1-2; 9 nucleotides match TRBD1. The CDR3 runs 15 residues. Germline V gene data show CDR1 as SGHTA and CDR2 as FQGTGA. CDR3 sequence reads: CASSLTGTGPYGYTF. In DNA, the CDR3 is TGTGCCAGCAGCCTAACCGGGACAGGGCCCTATGGCTACACCTTC.

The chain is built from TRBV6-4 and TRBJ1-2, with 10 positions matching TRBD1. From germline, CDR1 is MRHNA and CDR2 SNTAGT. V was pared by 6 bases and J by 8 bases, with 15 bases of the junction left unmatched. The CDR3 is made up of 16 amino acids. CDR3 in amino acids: CASSPGGTGDTYGYTF. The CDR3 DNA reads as TGTGCCAGCAGCCCAGGCGGGACAGGGGATACTTACGGCTACACCTTC.

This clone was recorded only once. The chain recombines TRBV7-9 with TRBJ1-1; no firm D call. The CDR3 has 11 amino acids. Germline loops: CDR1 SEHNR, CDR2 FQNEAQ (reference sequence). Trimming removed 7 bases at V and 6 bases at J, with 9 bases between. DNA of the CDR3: TGTGCCAGCACCCAGGATCCTGAAGCTTTCTTT. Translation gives CASTQDPEAFF.